This T cell receptor beta chain stems from a study of identifying expanded T cells in peripheral blood. The sample holds one count of this clone. Antigen: not known. During the collection period, no donor immune events like infections were recorded. The V segment lost 7 bases and the J segment 0 bases; nucleotides outside the gene matches: 10. The CDR3 runs 16 residues. Germline CDR1 LNHDA, CDR2 SQIVND (reference sequence). TCRdb keeps only in-frame clones here, not all; method: immunoSEQ multiplex PCR. The sample carries 120,000 or so clones, around 84% recorded once. Study-wide results and limits: Roughly two-week clone count variance significantly increased as total template count grew. Technical replicates showed 0.9 to 1.5 changed clones; about 2 weeks 15 to 20; four weeks 19.

The chain links TRBV19 to TRBJ1-1; TRBD1 matches at 8 bases. The receptor comes from a person between 18 and 69 years old in good health. Specimen: blood. DNA of the CDR3: TGTGCCAGTATTCAGGGGGCAGGATGGGTGAACACTGAAGCTTTCTTT. Its translation is CASIQGAGWVNTEAFF.